This T cell receptor beta chain was observed in a study of post-analysis software for immune sequencing data. The CDR3 extends over 14 amino acids. Trimming pared 1 base from V and 12 bases from J, leaving 16 bases between. The V gene's germline CDR1 is SGHTA and CDR2 FQGNSA. Libraries were made from TCR beta cDNA, and they carried unique molecular identifiers. In TCRdb, the PCR reads were re-called with MiXCR into one record per CDR3 protein. The sample yields 150,000 to 200,000 distinct CDR3 sequences, roughly 34% seen once. The chain is built from TRBV7-2 and TRBJ2-1; D might be TRBD2 (7 bases). The TCR comes from a girl aged 5-17 years with multiple sclerosis. The material sequenced was blood, taken after autologous hematopoietic stem cell transplantation. The chain's CDR3 is CASSLGLGGGVQFF. CDR3 coding DNA: TGTGCCAGCAGCTTAGGACTAGGGGGAGGGGTGCAGTTCTTC.